This is a list of T cell receptor beta chains from one sample in a study of T cell responses to AZD1222 COVID-19 vaccine. Method: immunoSEQ multiplex PCR; TCRdb's copy keeps in-frame clones and lacks some. The sample contains around 140,000 clones, about 91% of which appear only once. The sequencing used peripheral blood, collected 28 days after the second AZD1222 dose. The receptors were sampled from an adult who received the AZD1222 COVID-19 vaccine. Both conserved end residues are part of each CDR3. The order of the fields is clone size, J gene, V gene, D gene, CDR3 DNA, CDR3 protein. A D gene is named only where the DNA matches it firmly. The size field is filled for only some rows; it gives once, few, many or a size class.

abundance: NA; j_gene: TRBJ1-5; v_gene: TRBV18; d_gene: TRBD1; CDR3nt: TGTGCCAGCTCATCAGGACAGGGAGGTCAGCCCCAGCATTTT; CDR3aa: CASSSGQGGQPQHF
abundance: NA; j_gene: TRBJ1-2; v_gene: TRBV11-2; d_gene: NA; CDR3nt: TGTGCCAGCAGCCCCCTAGGTTGGGGAAACTATGGCTACACCTTC; CDR3aa: CASSPLGWGNYGYTF
abundance: once; j_gene: TRBJ1-5; v_gene: TRBV7-2; d_gene: TRBD1; CDR3nt: TGTGCCAGCAGCAGACAGGGGGATCAGCCCCAGCATTTT; CDR3aa: CASSRQGDQPQHF
abundance: NA; j_gene: TRBJ1-1; v_gene: TRBV18; d_gene: NA; CDR3nt: TGTGCCAGCTCACCACAGGGGTGGGGCACTGAAGCTTTCTTT; CDR3aa: CASSPQGWGTEAFF
abundance: NA; j_gene: TRBJ1-4; v_gene: TRBV5-1; d_gene: NA; CDR3nt: TGCGCCAGCAGCTTGATTAACCCAAATGAAAAACTGTTTTTT; CDR3aa: CASSLINPNEKLFF
abundance: NA; j_gene: TRBJ1-6; v_gene: TRBV6-2/TRBV6-3; d_gene: NA; CDR3nt: TGTGCCAGCAGTCACCCACGGGGGAAAAATTCACCCCTCCACTTT; CDR3aa: CASSHPRGKNSPLHF
abundance: few; j_gene: TRBJ2-7; v_gene: TRBV7-8; d_gene: NA; CDR3nt: TGTGCCAGCAGCTTAGGGGTAAACGGATACTACGAGCAGTACTTC; CDR3aa: CASSLGVNGYYEQYF
abundance: few; j_gene: TRBJ1-2; v_gene: TRBV5-1; d_gene: NA; CDR3nt: TGCGCCAGCAGCTACGTGCAGGGGTCTGGCTACACCTTC; CDR3aa: CASSYVQGSGYTF
abundance: NA; j_gene: TRBJ1-1; v_gene: TRBV18; d_gene: NA; CDR3nt: TGTGCCAGCTCACCACAAAACGCGGTAGCTTTCTTT; CDR3aa: CASSPQNAVAFF
abundance: NA; j_gene: TRBJ2-5; v_gene: TRBV7-9; d_gene: TRBD1; CDR3nt: TGTGCCAGCAGCTTGGGGGACAGGGGGCTAAAGGAGACCCAGTACTTC; CDR3aa: CASSLGDRGLKETQYF
abundance: NA; j_gene: TRBJ1-1; v_gene: TRBV6-6; d_gene: TRBD1; CDR3nt: TGTGCCAGCTGCCTCATGACAGGGGGCAGGAATGAAGCTTTCTTT; CDR3aa: CASCLMTGGRNEAFF
abundance: NA; j_gene: TRBJ2-3; v_gene: TRBV7-2; d_gene: TRBD2; CDR3nt: TGTGCCAGCAGCTTAGCGCTTAAGGGACTAGCGGGGGGGCGGACAGATACGCAGTATTTT; CDR3aa: CASSLALKGLAGGRTDTQYF
abundance: NA; j_gene: TRBJ1-1; v_gene: TRBV5-1; d_gene: NA; CDR3nt: TGCGCCAGCAGCTTGGCCGGCGGGATGAACACTGAAGCTTTCTTT; CDR3aa: CASSLAGGMNTEAFF
abundance: NA; j_gene: TRBJ2-5; v_gene: TRBV4-3; d_gene: NA; CDR3nt: TGCGCCAGCAGCCCTCGCCTAGCGAGCCTGCAAGAGACCCAGTACTTC; CDR3aa: CASSPRLASLQETQYF
abundance: NA; j_gene: TRBJ1-2; v_gene: TRBV6-2/TRBV6-3; d_gene: NA; CDR3nt: TGTGCCAGCAGTACCACTCAAGACTATGGCTACACCTTC; CDR3aa: CASSTTQDYGYTF
abundance: NA; j_gene: TRBJ1-4; v_gene: TRBV19; d_gene: NA; CDR3nt: TGTGCCAGTAGTATGCGAGCTCTACAGGGAGCAACTAATGAAAAACTGTTTTTT; CDR3aa: CASSMRALQGATNEKLFF
abundance: NA; j_gene: TRBJ1-1; v_gene: TRBV27; d_gene: TRBD1; CDR3nt: TGTGCCGCCGGGACAGTACATATTGAAGCTTTCTTT; CDR3aa: CAAGTVHIEAFF
abundance: NA; j_gene: TRBJ2-5; v_gene: TRBV10-3; d_gene: NA; CDR3nt: TGTGCCATCGGGGATTTCGGACGGGCAGAGACCCAGTACTTC; CDR3aa: CAIGDFGRAETQYF
abundance: NA; j_gene: TRBJ1-4; v_gene: TRBV19; d_gene: NA; CDR3nt: TGTGCCAGTACTACCGGAGGGAATAATGAAAAACTGTTTTTT; CDR3aa: CASTTGGNNEKLFF
abundance: NA; j_gene: TRBJ2-7; v_gene: TRBV27; d_gene: TRBD1; CDR3nt: TGTGCCAGCAGTCCCCGGGGACAGGGAACCTACGAGCAGTACTTC; CDR3aa: CASSPRGQGTYEQYF
abundance: NA; j_gene: TRBJ2-1; v_gene: TRBV5-1; d_gene: NA; CDR3nt: TGCGCCAGCCTCGATACCAGACAGGCGCCTTACTCCTACAATGAGCAGTTCTTC; CDR3aa: CASLDTRQAPYSYNEQFF
abundance: NA; j_gene: TRBJ2-1; v_gene: TRBV7-3; d_gene: NA; CDR3nt: TGTGCCAGCAGCTTATATCCCAGCGGTTTGGAACCCGACAATGAGCAGTTCTTC; CDR3aa: CASSLYPSGLEPDNEQFF
abundance: once; j_gene: TRBJ1-1; v_gene: TRBV4-3; d_gene: NA; CDR3nt: TGCGCCAGCAGCCAAGATCTTTGGGGGCGAGGGACTGAAGCTTTCTTT; CDR3aa: CASSQDLWGRGTEAFF
abundance: NA; j_gene: TRBJ1-1; v_gene: TRBV7-2; d_gene: NA; CDR3nt: TGTGCCAGCACCTTACATATGAACACTGAAGCTTTCTTT; CDR3aa: CASTLHMNTEAFF
abundance: once; j_gene: TRBJ1-5; v_gene: TRBV6-6; d_gene: NA; CDR3nt: TGTGCCAGCAGTCCCCGTAAGACCGACAGACATAGCAATCAGCCCCAGCATTTT; CDR3aa: CASSPRKTDRHSNQPQHF